The 31 T cell receptor beta chains below were found in one sample sequenced in a study of identical twins. TCRdb re-called the 5' RACE reads with MiXCR, one entry per CDR3 protein. The sample holds about 520,000 distinct CDR3 sequences, about 20% seen once. The same data also contributed to another study, on T cells expressing NK-cell markers.

Sequencing was done on a sample of CD4+ T cells sorted from blood. The receptors originated from a woman under 30 in good health.

This chain uses TRBV7-2 with TRBJ2-1; D may be TRBD1 (6 bases). V lost 5 bases and J 8 bases, leaving 16 bases between the germline ends. The CDR3 is 14 amino acids. The germline V gene has CDR1 SGHTA and CDR2 FQGNSA. The DNA for the CDR3 is TGTGCCAGCAGCCCCGAAGGGGGATCGCATGAGCAGTTCTTC. This sequence encodes CASSPEGGSHEQFF.

The table lists this clonotype with many counts. The V and J genes are TRBV12-3 or TRBV12-4 and TRBJ1-1; possible D gene TRBD1, 5 bases. V dropped 5 bases and J dropped 6 bases, with 16 bases sitting between them. The CDR3 totals 14 residues. The CDR3, as DNA: TGTGCCAGCAGTCCAGGGCTGGGGAAGGCTGAAGCTTTCTTT. It is translated as CASSPGLGKAEAFF.

This clonotype came up a few times. This chain joins TRBV10-3 and TRBJ2-1, with 7 bases fitting TRBD2. The junction had 8 bases not matched to a gene; V was cut back by 7 bases and J by 8 bases. This CDR3 comprises 13 residues. In germline, CDR1 is ENHRY, CDR2 SYGVKD. The CDR3 region has the DNA TGTGCCATCATGGGCGGGAGAAGCTATGAGCAGTTCTTC. Protein: CAIMGGRSYEQFF.

At least ten counts were recorded for this clonotype. The chain is built from TRBV12-3 or TRBV12-4 and TRBJ1-1, with D possibly being TRBD1 (5 bases). The CDR3 loop spans 12 amino acids. The V end was cut by 7 bases, the J end by 3 bases, with 9 bases between. Here the CDR3 reads CASTKQDTEAFF. Written as DNA, the CDR3 is TGTGCCAGCACGAAACAGGACACTGAAGCTTTCTTT.

The DNA of the CDR3 is TGCGCCAGCAGCCCCCAGCCCCAGGGGGCGCGAAGTAGCGGGGCCCAGGCTGGGGAGCAGTTCTTC. It yields the protein CASSPQPQGARSSGAQAGEQFF. The genes are TRBV4-1 and TRBJ2-1, with D perhaps TRBD1 or TRBD2 (8 bases each). Germline-derived CDR1 and CDR2 are MGHRA and YSYEKL. With 4 bases removed from V and 10 bases from J, the gap between germline ends came to 41 bases. The CDR3 runs 22 residues.

There are a few counts of this clonotype. V is TRBV20-1 and J is TRBJ2-1, with D tentatively TRBD2 (6 bases). V shed 3 bases and J shed 2 bases, with 11 bases lying between them. Germline V gives CDR1 DFQATT, CDR2 SNEGSKA (reference sequence). This CDR3 is built from 14 residues. The CDR3 nucleotides are TGCAGTGCTAGTTCGGGGGATCCCTACAATGAGCAGTTCTTC. This encodes CSASSGDPYNEQFF.

The rearrangement joins TRBV20-1 to TRBJ2-3; D might be TRBD1 (6 bases). Germline V gene data show CDR1 as DFQATT and CDR2 as SNEGSKA (reference sequence). This CDR3 comprises 14 residues. The ends were cut back, 3 bases at V and 2 bases at J, with 12 bases in the middle. Here the CDR3 reads CSARGWGHTDTQYF. The CDR3 DNA reads TGCAGTGCTAGGGGGTGGGGGCACACAGATACGCAGTATTTT.

This clonotype was seen a handful of times. V is TRBV29-1 and J is TRBJ1-2, with D unclear. The CDR3 totals 13 residues. The V end was cut by 4 bases, the J end by 7 bases, with 16 bases between. CDR1 is SQVTM and CDR2 is ANQGSEA in the germline V gene. CDR3 residues: CSVGPSEGSGYTF. The CDR3 nucleotides are TGCAGCGTTGGCCCGTCAGAGGGCAGTGGCTACACCTTC. Full variable domain (rest looked up from reference TRBV29-1 and TRBJ1-2): SAVISQKPSRDICQRGTSLTIQCQVDSQVTMMFWYRQQPGQSLTLIATANQGSEATYESGFVIDKFPISRPNLTFSTLTVSNMSPEDSSIYLCSVGPSEGSGYTFGSGTRLTVV.

This clonotype was recorded a few times. The V and J genes are TRBV18 and TRBJ2-7; tentative D call: TRBD2 (5 bases). Trimming pared 4 bases from V and 4 bases from J, leaving 14 bases between. Germline CDR1 KGHSH, CDR2 LQKENI. This CDR3 spans 14 amino acids. The CDR3, as DNA: TGTGCCAGCTCACTGGCGCGGGCGTCATACGAGCAGTACTTC. This gives the protein CASSLARASYEQYF.

This clonotype occurred many times. The rearrangement joins TRBV5-1 to TRBJ2-7; D uncertain. Trimming pared 2 bases from V and 2 bases from J, leaving 11 bases between. Germline CDR1 is SGHRS and CDR2 is YFSETQ. This CDR3 has 14 amino acids. The CDR3 nucleotides read TGCGCCAGCAGCTTTGACCCGGGTCCCTACGAGCAGTACTTC. Translating gives CASSFDPGPYEQYF.

In nucleotides, the CDR3 is TGCAGTGCTAGTGACTGGACAGGGAAGAATTCACCCCTCCACTTT. Encoded protein: CSASDWTGKNSPLHF. The chain is built from TRBV20-1 and TRBJ1-6; 8 positions agree with TRBD1. Germline CDR1 and CDR2: DFQATT and SNEGSKA (reference sequence). This CDR3 comprises 15 residues. After removal of 3 bases from V and 7 bases from J, the junction contained 8 bases not matched to a gene.

This chain connects TRBV11-3 to TRBJ1-2; TRBD1 is a possible D gene (5 bases). The CDR3 has 13 amino acids. The V and J ends lost 6 bases and 3 bases respectively, with 11 bases between them. Germline V gene sequence: CDR1 SGHNT, CDR2 YENEEA. The CDR3 DNA sequence: TGTGCCAGCAGTTACGACAGTGACTATGGCTACACCTTC. Translating it yields CASSYDSDYGYTF.

The chain carries TRBV9 and TRBJ2-7; either TRBD1 or TRBD2 may supply D (7 bases each). V gave up 3 bases and J gave up 2 bases, with 15 bases separating them. The CDR3 runs 15 residues. Germline V gene lookup returns CDR1 SGDLS and CDR2 YYNGEE. The CDR3 loop is CASSGQGGITYEQYF. Here the CDR3 DNA reads TGTGCCAGCAGCGGACAGGGAGGGATCACCTACGAGCAGTACTTC.

CDR3 sequence (DNA): TGTGCCACCAGCAGAGAAGGACAGGGAGGTCAGCCCCAGCATTTT. Amino acids: CATSREGQGGQPQHF. The V call is TRBV15, the J call TRBJ1-5, with 8 nucleotides matching TRBD1. In germline, CDR1 is LNHNV, CDR2 YYDKDF (reference sequence). CDR3 size: 15 residues. The junction had 4 bases not matched to a gene; V was cut back by 0 bases and J by 6 bases. Supplemented by reference TRBV15 and TRBJ1-5, the full variable domain reads DAMVIQNPRYQVTQFGKPVTLSCSQTLNHNVMYWYQQKSSQAPKLLFHYYDKDFNNEADTPDNFQSRRPNTSFCFLDIRSPGLGDTAMYLCATSREGQGGQPQHFGDGTRLSIL.

This clonotype has only a few counts. The chain is built from TRBV20-1 and TRBJ1-2; D unclear. Germline lookup yields CDR1 DFQATT and CDR2 SNEGSKA (reference sequence). CDR3 length equals 13 residues. Trimming took 3 bases from V and 4 from J, leaving 12 bases between them. CDR3: CSASLSGTYGYTF. DNA of the CDR3: TGCAGTGCTAGCCTCTCGGGCACCTATGGCTACACCTTC.

This clonotype occurred a few times. The CDR3 loop reads CASSLGGQGRDEQFF. The CDR3 nucleotides are TGTGCCAGCAGCTTAGGGGGACAGGGGCGGGATGAGCAGTTCTTC. The chain combines TRBV11-3 with TRBJ2-1, with TRBD1 matching 10 bases. The CDR3 is made up of 15 amino acids. Looked up from germline, CDR1 is SGHNT and CDR2 is YENEEA. Unmatched junction bases numbered 5, after V lost 1 base and J lost 8 bases.

This chain joins TRBV2 and TRBJ2-1, with D possibly matching TRBD2 (6 bases). Germline loops: CDR1 SNHLY, CDR2 FYNNEI. The germline V and J ends were trimmed by 3 bases and 12 bases, with 18 bases remaining between them. The CDR3 is made up of 14 amino acids. CDR3 DNA: TGTGCCAGCAGTGATGACGGGCGACTAGTCGGGCAGTTCTTC. This gives the protein CASSDDGRLVGQFF. Complete variable domain (other parts from reference TRBV2 and TRBJ2-1): EPEVTQTPSHQVTQMGQEVILRCVPISNHLYFYWYRQILGQKVEFLVSFYNNEISEKSEIFDDQFSVERPDGSNFTLKIRSTKLEDSAMYFCASSDDGRLVGQFFGPGTRLTVL.

The chain uses TRBV18 and TRBJ1-1; D might be TRBD1 (5 bases). CDR1 KGHSH and CDR2 LQKENI come from the germline V gene. The V gene lost 3 bases and the J gene lost 11 bases, with 13 bases spanning the gap. The length of the CDR3 is 12 residues. CDR3 residues: CASSPPWGDAFF. CDR3 nucleotide sequence: TGTGCCAGCTCACCCCCGTGGGGGGATGCTTTCTTT.

This rearrangement joins TRBV6-1 to TRBJ2-3, with 10 bases fitting TRBD2. Germline V gene data show CDR1 as MNHNS and CDR2 as SASEGT. CDR3 length: 16 amino acids. The V segment lost 4 bases and the J segment 1 base; nucleotides outside the gene matches: 5. CDR3 DNA: TGTGCCAGCAGTGGTGAGCGGGGGGGCGGCACAGATACGCAGTATTTT. It codes for CASSGERGGGTDTQYF.

The sample holds a few counts of this clonotype. J is TRBJ1-4 and V is TRBV14; no definite D call. Trimming cost V 0 bases and J 7 bases, with 15 bases left between them. From germline, CDR1 is SGHDN and CDR2 FVKESK. This CDR3 has 16 amino acids. The CDR3 nucleotides are TGTGCCAGCAGCCAAGATCTGGGAGGGAGGAGTGAAAAACTGTTTTTT. Its protein is CASSQDLGGRSEKLFF.

This clonotype came up a few times. The V call is TRBV10-3, the J call TRBJ1-2, with a weak D call TRBD1 (6 bases). Germline loops: CDR1 ENHRY, CDR2 SYGVKD. The CDR3 is 12 residues long. Trimming removed 6 bases from V and 7 bases from J, with 12 bases in between. As DNA, the CDR3 is TGTGCCATCAGACAGGGAGAGGGTGGCTACACCTTC. This gives the protein CAIRQGEGGYTF.

The V and J genes are TRBV29-1 and TRBJ2-1, with 8 positions matching TRBD2. CDR1 is SQVTM, CDR2 ANQGSEA, per germline. V trimming: 7 bases; J trimming: 8 bases; junction bases outside the gene matches: 13. This CDR3 is 14 amino acids long. This chain's CDR3 is CSARTGTSVDEQFF. CDR3 nucleotide sequence: TGCAGCGCCCGCACCGGGACTAGTGTCGATGAGCAGTTCTTC.

The chain combines TRBV6-5 with TRBJ2-7, with 8 bases that match TRBD1. After removal of 4 bases from V and 3 bases from J, the junction contained 8 bases not matched to a gene. Per germline, CDR1 MNHEY and CDR2 SVGAGI. The CDR3 is 15 residues long. The CDR3 protein is CASSSTGTGYYEQYF. The CDR3 DNA sequence: TGTGCCAGCAGTTCTACCGGGACAGGCTACTACGAGCAGTACTTC.

This chain's CDR3 is CSARRGGSGYTF. The CDR3 DNA reads as TGCAGTGCGCGTCGGGGGGGTAGTGGCTACACCTTC. The chain links TRBV20-1 to TRBJ1-2; D possibly corresponds to TRBD1 (5 bases). This CDR3 has 12 residues. Trimming left V 6 bases short and J 7 bases short, with 15 bases between. The germline V gene encodes CDR1 DFQATT and CDR2 SNEGSKA (reference sequence).

The gene calls are TRBV11-2 and TRBJ2-1, with 10 bases matching TRBD2. The CDR3 runs to 15 residues. The ends lost 1 base at V and 6 bases at J; junction bases unmatched: 3. The germline CDR1 and CDR2 sequences are SGHAT and FQNNGV. CDR3 sequence: CASSLVPSGGNEQFF. DNA for the CDR3: TGTGCCAGCAGCTTAGTGCCTAGCGGGGGCAATGAGCAGTTCTTC.

This chain connects TRBV4-2 to TRBJ2-3, with D unclear. Between the trimmed V and J ends, which lost 0 bases and 6 bases, there was a span of 7 bases. Germline V gene data show CDR1 as LGHNA and CDR2 as YNFKEQ. This CDR3 is built from 13 residues. CDR3 sequence: CASSQEVRDTQYF. In nucleotides, the CDR3 is TGTGCCAGCAGCCAAGAGGTTAGGGATACGCAGTATTTT.

This sequence joins TRBV7-9 and TRBJ2-7; TRBD1 matches 9 bases. There are 14 residues in the CDR3. Germline lookup yields CDR1 SEHNR and CDR2 FQNEAQ (reference sequence). Losses at the gene ends were 5 bases for V and 4 bases for J; bases not matched to a gene: 6. The CDR3 sequence is CASSARQGEYEQYF. CDR3 in DNA: TGTGCCAGCAGCGCCCGACAGGGGGAATACGAGCAGTACTTC.

This clonotype was recorded a few times. This sequence joins TRBV12-3 or TRBV12-4 and TRBJ1-2, with TRBD1 matching over 7 bases. The CDR3 is 14 amino acids. Trimming took 10 bases from V and 2 from J; bases not matched to a gene: 10. CDR3 sequence (DNA): TGTGCCACCGTAAGATGGGGACAGAACTATGGCTACACCTTC. Encoded protein: CATVRWGQNYGYTF.

The V and J genes are TRBV10-3 and TRBJ1-1; 7 nucleotides agree with TRBD1. CDR3 length: 14 residues. The germline V gene encodes CDR1 ENHRY and CDR2 SYGVKD. V was pared by 6 bases and J by 10 bases, with 14 bases of the junction left unmatched. In DNA form, the CDR3 reads TGTGCCATCAGCCTGTCCGGGACAGTGGACCTAGCTTTCTTT. Protein: CAISLSGTVDLAFF.

The genes are TRBV27 and TRBJ1-1; weak D call: TRBD1 (6 bases). This CDR3 is built from 14 residues. Germline CDR1 is MNHEY and CDR2 is SMNVEV (reference sequence). V lost 5 bases, J lost 1 base, and 11 bases lay in between. The chain's CDR3 is CASSQRGKNTEAFF. In DNA form, the CDR3 reads TGTGCCAGCAGTCAGAGGGGGAAGAACACTGAAGCTTTCTTT.

The CDR3 DNA follows: TGTGCCAGCAGTTTGAACAGAAAGAACACTGAAGCTTTCTTT. Translated: CASSLNRKNTEAFF. The gene calls are TRBV12-3 or TRBV12-4 and TRBJ1-1; D is undetermined. The CDR3 is made up of 14 amino acids. Trimming stripped 3 bases from V and 1 base from J, with 9 bases between.